This TCR beta chain stems from a study of blood T cell repertoires in COVID-19. Study-level information: Among Cohort 3 donors, those recovered had two negative PCRs, clearance, or symptom resolution. Samples of COVID-19 (acute and convalescent) were obtained from the United States, Italy and Spain.

In the authors' workflow: Reference gene primer amplification yielded estimated nucleated cell counts. TCRdb's copy holds only in-frame clones and misses some; the assay was immunoSEQ multiplex PCR. V, J and clone size were drawn from that table, and D and trimming were deduced from the DNA. This repertoire shows 330,000 or so clones, about 89% found once; its top ten account for 1.9%. After removal of 5 bases from V and 3 bases from J, the junction contained 3 bases not matched to a gene. Germline V gene lookup returns CDR1 SGHTA and CDR2 FQGTGA. This CDR3 is built from 14 residues. V is TRBV7-3 and J is TRBJ2-3; TRBD1 matches 9 bases. Sequenced sample: PBMCs or T cells enriched from blood (not recorded which). The sequence was obtained from a man aged 35-49 years in a cohort exposed to, infected with or recovered from COVID-19 (not recorded which). CDR3 protein: CASSPGQGTDTQYF. CDR3 bases: TGTGCCAGCAGCCCGGGACAGGGAACAGATACGCAGTATTTT.